This is a list of T cell receptor beta chains from one sample in a study of blood T cell repertoires in COVID-19. TCRdb's copy holds only in-frame clones and misses some; the assay was immunoSEQ multiplex PCR. In the table there are some 140,000 clones, 81% of which are singletons. What was sequenced was peripheral blood. The receptors come from a woman aged 60-70 years with active or convalescent COVID-19. Each CDR3 is given with its conserved first and last residue. Each record gives: D gene, V gene, J gene, clone size, CDR3 DNA, CDR3 protein. The D gene is left open where the match is weak. Some rows have no size entry. The others give once, few or many, or a class for an expanded clone.

D: TRBD2; V: TRBV6-5; J: TRBJ2-1; size: .; DNA: TGTGCCAGCAGTTCGAGCGGGAATGAGGACAATGAGCAGTTCTTC; CDR3: CASSSSGNEDNEQFF
D: .; V: TRBV7-8; J: TRBJ2-4; size: .; DNA: TGTGCCAGCAGCTTAGGGGGACTTTCGAAAAACATTCAGTACTTC; CDR3: CASSLGGLSKNIQYF
D: .; V: TRBV6-6; J: TRBJ1-5; size: .; DNA: TGTGCCAGCAGTTACTCGGGTGGGCCCAATCAGCCCCAGCATTTT; CDR3: CASSYSGGPNQPQHF
D: .; V: TRBV30; J: TRBJ2-1; size: few; DNA: TGTGCCTGGAGTGAAACCTGGGGACAAAGCCTTGCGAATGAGCAGTTCTTC; CDR3: CAWSETWGQSLANEQFF
D: .; V: TRBV29-1; J: TRBJ1-1; size: .; DNA: TGCAGCGTTCATACGGGTTCGGACACTGAAGCTTTCTTT; CDR3: CSVHTGSDTEAFF
D: .; V: TRBV6-6; J: TRBJ1-1; size: once; DNA: TGTGCCAGCAACCCCCAGGGGAGCACTGAAGCTTTCTTT; CDR3: CASNPQGSTEAFF
D: .; V: TRBV7-9; J: TRBJ2-2; size: .; DNA: TGTGCCAGCAGCTTACAGGGGAGGGACACCGGGGAGCTGTTTTTT; CDR3: CASSLQGRDTGELFF
D: .; V: TRBV19; J: TRBJ1-3; size: .; DNA: TGTGCCAGTACCACTCTTGAGACTCTGGGAAACACCATATATTTT; CDR3: CASTTLETLGNTIYF
D: TRBD2; V: TRBV11-3; J: TRBJ2-3; size: .; DNA: TGTGCCAGCAGCCCCGGGGGGACCCCAGATACGCAGTATTTT; CDR3: CASSPGGTPDTQYF
D: TRBD1; V: TRBV5-5; J: TRBJ2-7; size: .; DNA: TGTGCCAGCAGCTTGAAACCAGGGGGCTCCGGCTACGAGCAGTACTTC; CDR3: CASSLKPGGSGYEQYF
D: .; V: TRBV19; J: TRBJ2-1; size: .; DNA: TGTGCCAGTAGTACCGGGAGGACAGGGACGCATGAGCAGTTCTTC; CDR3: CASSTGRTGTHEQFF
D: .; V: TRBV6-2/TRBV6-3; J: TRBJ1-5; size: .; DNA: TGTGCCAGCAGTTACTTCCTCACGAGCGGGAATCAGCCCCAGCATTTT; CDR3: CASSYFLTSGNQPQHF
D: .; V: TRBV18; J: TRBJ1-4; size: .; DNA: TGTGCCAGCTCACCACCGATTGGGGGGAATGAAAAACTGTTTTTT; CDR3: CASSPPIGGNEKLFF
D: .; V: TRBV28; J: TRBJ1-5; size: .; DNA: TGTGCCAGCAGGTCAACAGGTACCAGGCAGCCCCAGCATTTT; CDR3: CASRSTGTRQPQHF
D: TRBD2; V: TRBV5-1; J: TRBJ2-3; size: .; DNA: TGCGCCAGCAGCTTGGAGGGTAGCGGGTTTTACACAGATACGCAGTATTTT; CDR3: CASSLEGSGFYTDTQYF
D: .; V: TRBV3-1/TRBV3-2; J: TRBJ1-1; size: .; DNA: TGTGCCAGCAGCCCCTATTTAACAGGGGAAGCTTTCTTT; CDR3: CASSPYLTGEAFF
D: .; V: TRBV7-9; J: TRBJ2-2; size: .; DNA: TGTGCCAGCAGCTCACAGACAGGCGGCACCGGGGAGCTGTTTTTT; CDR3: CASSSQTGGTGELFF
D: TRBD2; V: TRBV5-1; J: TRBJ2-3; size: .; DNA: TGCGCCAGCAGCTTGGCGGATAGCGGGGCAATAGATACGCAGTATTTT; CDR3: CASSLADSGAIDTQYF
D: TRBD1; V: TRBV4-1; J: TRBJ1-6; size: .; DNA: TGCGCCAGCAGCACCAAGACAGGGGCGAATTCACCCCTCCACTTT; CDR3: CASSTKTGANSPLHF
D: .; V: TRBV11-1; J: TRBJ2-2; size: .; DNA: TGTGCCAGCAGCTTCAGGTTTTCGGGGGAGCTGTTTTTT; CDR3: CASSFRFSGELFF
D: TRBD1; V: TRBV7-9; J: TRBJ2-1; size: .; DNA: TGTGCCAGCAGCTTCATGACAGGGAATGAGCAGTTCTTC; CDR3: CASSFMTGNEQFF
D: TRBD1; V: TRBV11-3; J: TRBJ1-2; size: .; DNA: TGTGCCAGCAGCCCAAGTGCTGGGACAGGGATCTATGGCTACACCTTC; CDR3: CASSPSAGTGIYGYTF
D: .; V: TRBV2; J: TRBJ1-4; size: .; DNA: TGTGCCAGCAGTGATAGCAGGGGAGCCCCAAAACTGTTTTTT; CDR3: CASSDSRGAPKLFF
D: TRBD2; V: TRBV28; J: TRBJ2-1; size: .; DNA: TGTGCCAGCAGTTTAGGGTGGGCAACGGGGGGTGAGCAGTTCTTC; CDR3: CASSLGWATGGEQFF
D: .; V: TRBV24-1; J: TRBJ1-4; size: .; DNA: TGTGCCACCAGTGACGGAGCAACTAATGAAAAACTGTTTTTT; CDR3: CATSDGATNEKLFF
D: .; V: TRBV5-5; J: TRBJ1-2; size: .; DNA: TGTGCCAGCAGCCCGGGGCAGGGGACCCAATATGGCTACACCTTC; CDR3: CASSPGQGTQYGYTF
D: .; V: TRBV2; J: TRBJ1-4; size: few; DNA: TGTGCCAGCAGTGAACTAAACAGTGCTGCAAATGAAAAACTGTTTTTT; CDR3: CASSELNSAANEKLFF
D: TRBD1; V: TRBV19; J: TRBJ1-4; size: .; DNA: TGTGCCAGTAGTATATCAGGGGGCGATGAAAAACTGTTTTTT; CDR3: CASSISGGDEKLFF
D: TRBD1; V: TRBV14; J: TRBJ1-1; size: .; DNA: TGTGCCAGCAGCCAAGAGACAGGGCTTCGGGGCACTGAAGCTTTCTTT; CDR3: CASSQETGLRGTEAFF
D: .; V: TRBV18; J: TRBJ2-3; size: .; DNA: TGTGCCAGCTCAGGAGGGACGACAGATACGCAGTATTTT; CDR3: CASSGGTTDTQYF
D: TRBD2; V: TRBV11-2; J: TRBJ2-7; size: .; DNA: TGTGCCAGCAGCGGGGCCGGTAGCGGGGGCTACGAGCAGTACTTC; CDR3: CASSGAGSGGYEQYF
D: .; V: TRBV5-6; J: TRBJ1-6; size: few; DNA: TGTGCCAGCAGCCTTAGACTTAATTCACCCCTCCACTTT; CDR3: CASSLRLNSPLHF